This T cell receptor beta chain was profiled in a study of blood T cell repertoires in COVID-19. Whole-study context: Spain, Italy and the United States supplied samples that represented acute and convalescent COVID-19. From T cells, B-cell-depleted T cells, or PBMCs came the material, which was cDNA or gDNA.

In the authors' workflow: Amplifying reference gene primers gave estimates of nucleated cell counts. Sequencing was performed with immunoSEQ multiplex PCR; in TCRdb, only in-frame clones are kept and a portion is missing. The V and J calls and clone size were taken over from that table, and D and trimming were inferred from the DNA. This table holds tens of thousands of clones, roughly 87% found once. Germline V lookup: CDR1 SGHRS, CDR2 YFSETQ. The CDR3 contains 14 residues. V was pared by 0 bases and J by 1 base, with 7 bases between. This clonotype originated in a woman between 45 and 60 years old with active COVID-19. The sequenced sample consisted of peripheral blood. V and J are TRBV5-1 and TRBJ1-2; no definite D call. The CDR3 here is CASSLAGINYGYTF. The CDR3 nucleotides are TGCGCCAGCAGCTTGGCCGGGATTAACTATGGCTACACCTTC.